The 21 T cell receptor beta chains below were found in one sample sequenced in a study of metastatic and nonmetastatic thyroid tumors (dated by TCRdb to the early 2020s). Library creation used PCR. This sample was sequenced with an Illumina HiSeq 4000. The public sequencing data were trimmed at Q25 with fastp and processed into clonotypes with MiXCR by TCRdb, which kept only in-frame beta chains. In all, the sample holds approximately 22,000 clones, and roughly 16% of those were seen once. 10% of the sample lies in the top ten. Before undergoing thyroid surgery, none of the patients had been given any kind of treatment. Sequencing was done on a sample of tumor tissue. These receptors originate from a female donor with papillary thyroid cancer or a benign thyroid nodule (not recorded which). Some clones in this sample may be carry-over from other donors' samples.

This clone came up many times. The chain uses TRBV6-1 and TRBJ1-6; D is uncertain. Germline lookup yields CDR1 MNHNS and CDR2 SASEGT. Trimming removed 3 bases at V and 3 bases at J, with 12 bases between. The CDR3 is made up of 16 amino acids. CDR3 nucleotides: TGTGCCAGCAGTGATCCCGAGGAGGACTATAATTCACCCCTCCACTTT. It specifies CASSDPEEDYNSPLHF.

This clone appeared once. The CDR3 does not close with the conserved phenylalanine or tryptophan, likely indicating a read error. This sequence joins TRBV5-1 and TRBJ1-2; 7 bases are shared with TRBD1. The germline CDR1 and CDR2 sequences are SGHRS and YFSETQ. This CDR3 is built from 14 residues. This CDR3 reads CASSLRGQYTGYTL. CDR3 sequence (DNA): TGCGCAAGCAGCTTGAGGGGACAGTACACTGGCTACACCTTA.

In its sample, this clone was seen a few times. This chain uses TRBV6-1 with TRBJ2-7, with TRBD2 identical over 13 bases. CDR3 length equals 15 residues. Trimming took 5 bases from V and 3 from J; bases not matched to a gene: 4. Germline lookup yields CDR1 MNHNS and CDR2 SASEGT. Here the CDR3 DNA reads TGTGCCAGCAGTTGGGGACTAGCGGGGATCTACGAGCAGTACTTC. Its protein is CASSWGLAGIYEQYF.

This clone appeared many times. The chain joins TRBV30 to TRBJ1-3; 8 nucleotides match TRBD1. V shed 2 bases and J 4 bases; nucleotides not matched to a gene: 1. The CDR3 runs 13 residues. Per germline, CDR1 GTSNPN and CDR2 SVGIG (reference sequence). In nucleotides, the CDR3 is TGTGCCTGGAGTAGGGACAGGGGAAACACCATATATTTT. It codes for CAWSRDRGNTIYF.

Note on this clone: This may come from a read error, since a much larger clone is one base off. This chain joins TRBV5-6 and TRBJ1-4; no clear D gene. Germline V gene sequence: CDR1 SGHDT, CDR2 YYEEEE. CDR3 length: 13 amino acids. Trimming removed 3 bases from V and 7 bases from J, with 10 bases in between. DNA of the CDR3: TGTGCCAGCAGCTCGATGAATGGTGAAAAACTGTTTTTT. As protein: CASSSMNGEKLFF.

A remark on this clone: Sequence at one end of the junction differs from germline and may be a read error. The chain couples TRBV19 to TRBJ2-3; D is ambiguous. CDR1 is LNHDA and CDR2 is SQIVND in the germline V gene (reference sequence). The CDR3 is 13 residues long. CDR3 coding DNA: TGTTCCAGCGAACAGTGGGCGACGGATACGCAGTATTTT. Amino acid sequence: CSSEQWATDTQYF. The complete variable domain, with remaining parts taken from reference TRBV19 and TRBJ2-3, reads DGGITQSPKYLFRKEGQNVTLSCEQNLNHDAMYWYRQDPGQGLRLIYYSQIVNDFQKGDIAEGYSVSREKKESFPLTVTSAQKNPTAFYLCSSEQWATDTQYFGPGTRLTVL.

This clone was detected many times. The chain is built from TRBV5-8 and TRBJ1-3; 8 positions agree with TRBD1. The CDR3 is 15 residues long. Germline assignment: CDR1 SGHTS and CDR2 YDEGEE. Trimming removed 3 bases from V and 0 bases from J; junction bases left unmatched: 2. The CDR3 coding sequence is TGTGCCAGCAGCTGGGACAGGCTCTCTGGAAACACCATATATTTT. Its translation is CASSWDRLSGNTIYF. Together with reference TRBV5-8 and TRBJ1-3, the CDR3 gives the full variable domain: EAGVTQSPTHLIKTRGQQATLRCSPISGHTSVYWYQQALGLGLQFLLWYDEGEERNRGNFPPRFSGRQFPNYSSELNVNALELEDSALYLCASSWDRLSGNTIYFGEGSWLTVV.

Ten or more counts support this clone. The gene calls are TRBV3-1 and TRBJ2-5, with a possible D match to TRBD2 (6 bases). This CDR3 spans 12 amino acids. In germline, CDR1 is LGHDT, CDR2 YNNKEL (reference sequence). Trimming cost V 3 bases and J 5 bases, with 7 bases left between them. CDR3 amino acids: CASSHGGETQYF. The DNA for the CDR3 is TGTGCCAGCAGCCATGGGGGGGAGACCCAGTACTTC.

This clone was recorded many times. The chain carries TRBV28 and TRBJ1-5, with D possibly being TRBD1 (5 bases). The length of the CDR3 is 13 residues. CDR1 is MDHEN, CDR2 SYDVKM, per germline. V gave up 7 bases and J gave up 0 bases, with 7 bases separating them. DNA of the CDR3: TGTGCCAGCACGGGGGATAGCAATCAGCCCCAGCATTTT. Its protein product is CASTGDSNQPQHF.

About this clone: Compared with germline, one end of the junction differs, possibly owing to a read error. The chain joins TRBV18 to TRBJ1-2, with D unclear. Germline lookup yields CDR1 KGHSH and CDR2 LQKENI. This CDR3 is 12 amino acids long. This CDR3 reads CAGSPGGYGYTF. The DNA of the CDR3 is TGTGCCGGCTCACCGGGAGGGTATGGCTACACCTTC.

A remark on this clone: A much larger clone sits a single nucleotide away, making a read error possible. The DNA of the CDR3 is TGTGCCAGCAGCTTGGTACAGGGGGCGAACTATGGCTACACCTTC. Its translation is CASSLVQGANYGYTF. The chain employs TRBV5-6 and TRBJ1-2; 9 bases fit TRBD1. V shed 0 bases, J shed 2 bases, and the junction held 2 bases outside the gene matches. Germline CDR1 and CDR2: SGHDT and YYEEEE. The CDR3 sequence is 15 residues long.

This clone was found a few times. This may arise from a read error, as a much more abundant clone is one base away. The chain has TRBV29-1 and TRBJ2-3, with D maybe TRBD2 (6 bases). The CDR3 covers 12 residues. Trimming removed 5 bases at V and 8 bases at J, with 14 bases between. Per the germline V gene, CDR1 is SQVTM and CDR2 is ANQGSEA. CDR3 DNA: TGCAGCGTTTATAGACGGGGGTGTACGCAGTATTTT. It translates to CSVYRRGCTQYF.

In this sample, this clone turned up many times. The chain has TRBV4-1 and TRBJ1-1; D is ambiguous. Germline-derived CDR1 and CDR2 are MGHRA and YSYEKL. The V and J ends lost 5 bases and 6 bases respectively, with 13 bases between them. This CDR3 region has 13 residues. The CDR3 protein is CASSLRTESEAFF. In DNA form, the CDR3 reads TGCGCCAGCAGCTTGCGGACGGAATCTGAAGCTTTCTTT.

Relative to its sample, this clone is medium-sized. This chain connects TRBV27 to TRBJ2-7; D gene ambiguous. The CDR3 runs to 13 residues. Germline lookup yields CDR1 MNHEY and CDR2 SMNVEV (reference sequence). V was cut by 4 bases and J by 6 bases, with 13 bases left in between. The CDR3 coding sequence is TGTGCCAGCAGTTCAGGACCGACGTCCGAGCAGTACTTC. Translation: CASSSGPTSEQYF.

In this sample, this clone is large. This specimen includes other DNA sequences encoding the same CDR3. This chain links TRBV12-3 or TRBV12-4 with TRBJ2-7; possible D gene TRBD1, 8 bases. The CDR3 consists of 15 residues. The V end lost 2 bases, the J end lost 4 bases, and 15 bases lay between the germline ends. The CDR3 sequence is CASSLNRGGEYEQYF. The CDR3 DNA reads as TGTGCCAGCAGTTTAAACAGGGGGGGGGAGTACGAGCAGTACTTC.

The chain recombines TRBV2 with TRBJ2-7; 7 bases are shared with TRBD1. The germline V gene encodes CDR1 SNHLY and CDR2 FYNNEI. CDR3 length: 15 residues. J gave up 3 bases and V 6 bases, and 11 bases lay outside the gene matches. The DNA of the CDR3 is TGTGCCAGCAGGGATCGGGGACAGAGCTACTACGAGCAGTACTTC. This translates into CASRDRGQSYYEQYF.

This clone occurred many times. The chain has TRBV20-1 and TRBJ1-2; TRBD1 is a possible D gene (5 bases). Trimming removed 1 base at V and 4 bases at J, with 13 bases between. This CDR3 is 14 amino acids long. Germline-derived CDR1 and CDR2 are DFQATT and SNEGSKA (reference sequence). The CDR3 bases are TGCAGTGCTAGAGCTTTCACCCAGGGCTATGGCTACACCTTC. The encoded protein is CSARAFTQGYGYTF.

CDR3 loop: CASSLGDRATNEQYF. CDR3 bases: TGCGCCAGCAGCTTGGGGGACAGGGCTACCAACGAGCAGTACTTC. The genes are TRBV5-1 and TRBJ2-7; 9 bases map to TRBD1. The CDR3 contains 15 residues. Germline V lookup: CDR1 SGHRS, CDR2 YFSETQ. V lost 0 bases to trimming and J lost 5 bases; unmatched junction nucleotides: 6.

This clone has a count of ten or more. The same CDR3 is also encoded by other DNA sequences in this sample. The genes are TRBV15 and TRBJ1-4; 9 nucleotides line up with TRBD1. There are 14 residues in the CDR3. Trimming at V came to 4 bases and at J to 8 bases, leaving 5 bases not matched to a gene. CDR1 is LNHNV, CDR2 YYDKDF, per germline (reference sequence). DNA of the CDR3: TGTGCCACCAGCAAGGACAGGGGCCCCGAAAAACTGTTTTTT. Its protein product is CATSKDRGPEKLFF.

This clone was recorded many times. The genes are TRBV10-1 and TRBJ1-3; D ambiguous. Germline V lookup: CDR1 WNHNN, CDR2 SYGVQD (reference sequence). The CDR3 contains 15 residues. Trimming removed 3 bases at V and 0 bases at J, with 9 bases between. The CDR3 loop is CASSEGASSGNTIYF. The CDR3 DNA follows: TGCGCCAGCAGTGAAGGAGCCTCCTCTGGAAACACCATATATTTT.

This clone was seen repeatedly, ten times or more. V is TRBV12-3 or TRBV12-4 and J is TRBJ1-1; unclear D gene. V was cut by 4 bases and J by 4 bases, with 7 bases left in between. The CDR3 length is 12 residues. For the CDR3, the DNA is TGTGCCAGCAGTTACCGACTCACTGAAGCTTTCTTT. Protein product: CASSYRLTEAFF.